Each of the 13 T cell receptor beta chains below was sequenced from the same sample in a study of T cells in localized non-small cell lung cancer. Method: immunoSEQ multiplex PCR; TCRdb's copy keeps in-frame clones and lacks some. This table has fewer than 5,500 clones, 45% appearing once. Material: lung tumor tissue, obtained before any cancer treatment. The source is a man aged 35 to 69 with stage I lung adenocarcinoma.

A single count supports this clone. The chain couples TRBV9 to TRBJ2-7, with no clear D. Trimming took off 0 bases at V and 6 bases at J, with 16 bases between the two ends. The germline gives CDR1 SGDLS, CDR2 YYNGEE. The CDR3 covers 15 residues. CDR3 nucleotide sequence: TGTGCCAGCAGCGTAGAGGGAAAGGTATCGTCCGAGCAGTACTTC. Its protein product is CASSVEGKVSSEQYF.

This chain uses TRBV6-8 with TRBJ2-1; TRBD1 matches 7 bases. The CDR3 is 13 amino acids. V was pared by 10 bases and J by 4 bases, with 7 bases of the junction left unmatched. Germline values: CDR1 MNHGY, CDR2 SAAAGT. The CDR3 nucleotides read TGTGCCACCAGACAGGGCGGTTACAATGAGCAGTTCTTC. Translation: CATRQGGYNEQFF.

There are a few counts of this clone. The chain combines TRBV11-3 with TRBJ2-7, with TRBD1 as a possible D gene (6 bases). V lost 5 bases, J lost 3 bases, and 14 bases lay in between. Germline lookup yields CDR1 SGHNT and CDR2 YENEEA. This CDR3 has 14 amino acids. CDR3 sequence reads: CASSPQGQNYEQYF. CDR3 bases: TGTGCCAGCAGCCCCCAGGGACAAAACTACGAGCAGTACTTC. The full variable domain, rest sourced from reference TRBV11-3 and TRBJ2-7, is EAGVVQSPRYKIIEKKQPVAFWCNPISGHNTLYWYLQNLGQGPELLIRYENEEAVDDSQLPKDRFSAERLKGVDSTLKIQPAELGDSAVYLCASSPQGQNYEQYFGPGTRLTVT.

The rearrangement links TRBV19 to TRBJ1-2, with no clear D. The CDR3 has 13 residues. V gave up 9 bases and J gave up 2 bases, with 13 bases separating them. The V gene's germline CDR1 is LNHDA and CDR2 SQIVND (reference sequence). Written as DNA, the CDR3 is TGTGCCAGCCGAGGGAGCCTCAACTATGGCTACACCTTC. Translation: CASRGSLNYGYTF. The complete variable domain, with remaining parts taken from reference TRBV19 and TRBJ1-2, reads DGGITQSPKYLFRKEGQNVTLSCEQNLNHDAMYWYRQDPGQGLRLIYYSQIVNDFQKGDIAEGYSVSREKKESFPLTVTSAQKNPTAFYLCASRGSLNYGYTFGSGTRLTVV.

There are a few counts of this clone. J is TRBJ1-1 and V is TRBV18; D remains ambiguous. The CDR3 runs 13 residues. V was clipped by 3 bases and J by 4 bases, with 9 bases between them. Germline loops: CDR1 KGHSH, CDR2 LQKENI. Here the CDR3 reads CASSPAEPTEAFF. CDR3 DNA: TGTGCCAGCTCACCGGCTGAACCCACTGAAGCTTTCTTT.

The chain uses TRBV11-3 and TRBJ2-7, with 11 bases aligning to TRBD1. Germline-derived CDR1 and CDR2 are SGHNT and YENEEA. The CDR3 runs 15 residues. Trimming at V came to 3 bases and at J to 3 bases, leaving 4 bases not matched to a gene. The CDR3, as DNA: TGTGCCAGCAGCTTGGCCGGGACAGGGGGCTACGAGCAGTACTTC. Translated, it gives CASSLAGTGGYEQYF. The full variable domain, with the rest looked up from reference TRBV11-3 and TRBJ2-7, is EAGVVQSPRYKIIEKKQPVAFWCNPISGHNTLYWYLQNLGQGPELLIRYENEEAVDDSQLPKDRFSAERLKGVDSTLKIQPAELGDSAVYLCASSLAGTGGYEQYFGPGTRLTVT.

V and J are TRBV6-4 and TRBJ2-7; tentatively, D is TRBD1 or TRBD2 (6 bases each). Germline values: CDR1 MRHNA, CDR2 SNTAGT. Trimming pared 6 bases from V and 12 bases from J, leaving 15 bases between. There are 11 residues in the CDR3. CDR3: CASRRPGAGYF. The DNA for the CDR3 is TGTGCCAGCAGGCGACCGGGGGCGGGGTACTTC.

Here the CDR3 reads CATSSFGTAQETQYF. The DNA of the CDR3 is TGTGCCACCAGCAGTTTTGGGACAGCTCAAGAGACCCAGTACTTC. The rearrangement uses TRBV15 and TRBJ2-5; TRBD1 aligns across 7 bases. The germline CDR1 and CDR2 sequences are LNHNV and YYDKDF (reference sequence). The CDR3 has 15 residues. V was clipped by 3 bases and J by 2 bases; unmatched bases: 6.

This rearrangement joins TRBV11-3 to TRBJ1-1; unclear D gene. This CDR3 is 15 amino acids long. Germline assignment: CDR1 SGHNT and CDR2 YENEEA. V lost 5 bases and J 3 bases, leaving 16 bases between the germline ends. The CDR3 is CASSQILVRYTEAFF. CDR3 sequence (DNA): TGTGCCAGCAGCCAAATCTTAGTCAGATACACTGAAGCTTTCTTT.

The chain is built from TRBV14 and TRBJ2-3, with TRBD2 as a possible D gene (5 bases). The germline V gene has CDR1 SGHDN and CDR2 FVKESK. The CDR3 extends over 18 amino acids. V lost 0 bases, J lost 6 bases, and 22 bases lay in between. CDR3 nucleotides: TGTGCCAGCAGCCAAGAAAGGGTAGCGTTGGGTTTGGCGGATACGCAGTATTTT. This gives the protein CASSQERVALGLADTQYF.

This sequence joins TRBV5-1 and TRBJ1-3; 12 bases agree with TRBD1. CDR1 is SGHRS, CDR2 YFSETQ, per germline. This CDR3 has 20 amino acids. After removal of 6 bases from V and 0 bases from J, the junction contained 16 bases not matched to a gene. This CDR3 is CASTRGGTGGSLSSGNTIYF. CDR3 DNA sequence: TGCGCCAGCACTCGCGGGGGGACAGGGGGCTCCCTGAGCTCTGGAAACACCATATATTTT.

The chain has TRBV18 and TRBJ2-4; D may be TRBD1 (6 bases). Trimming left V 5 bases short and J 4 bases short, with 12 bases between. This CDR3 is 14 amino acids long. The germline V gene has CDR1 KGHSH and CDR2 LQKENI. The CDR3 reads CASSVQGTKNIQYF. The DNA of the CDR3 is TGTGCCAGCTCAGTACAGGGAACGAAAAACATTCAGTACTTC.

V and J are TRBV29-1 and TRBJ2-5; TRBD2 matches 7 bases. Unmatched junction bases numbered 7, after V lost 8 bases and J lost 4 bases. Germline CDR1 is SQVTM and CDR2 is ANQGSEA. The CDR3 is 12 residues long. The CDR3 spells CSWGGVTETQYF. CDR3 DNA: TGCAGCTGGGGGGGGGTGACAGAGACCCAGTACTTC.